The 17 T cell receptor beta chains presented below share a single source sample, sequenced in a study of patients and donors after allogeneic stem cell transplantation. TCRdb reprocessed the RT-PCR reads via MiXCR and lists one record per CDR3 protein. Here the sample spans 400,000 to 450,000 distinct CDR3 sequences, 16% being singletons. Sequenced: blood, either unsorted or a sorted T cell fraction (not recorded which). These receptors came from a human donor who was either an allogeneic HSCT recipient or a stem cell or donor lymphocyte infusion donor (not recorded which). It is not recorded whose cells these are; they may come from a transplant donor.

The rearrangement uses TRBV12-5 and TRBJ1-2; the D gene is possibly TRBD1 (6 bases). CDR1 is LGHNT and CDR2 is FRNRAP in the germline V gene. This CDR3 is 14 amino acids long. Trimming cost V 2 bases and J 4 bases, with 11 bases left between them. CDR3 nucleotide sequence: TGTGCTAGTGGTTTGACAACAGGGATCTATGGCTACACCTTC. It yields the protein CASGLTTGIYGYTF.

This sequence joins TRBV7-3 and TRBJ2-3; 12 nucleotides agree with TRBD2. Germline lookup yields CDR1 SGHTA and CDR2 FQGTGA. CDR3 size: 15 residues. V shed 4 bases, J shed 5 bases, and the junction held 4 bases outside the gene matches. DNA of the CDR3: TGTGCCAGCAGCTCTAGCGGGGGGGCATTAGATACGCAGTATTTT. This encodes CASSSSGGALDTQYF.

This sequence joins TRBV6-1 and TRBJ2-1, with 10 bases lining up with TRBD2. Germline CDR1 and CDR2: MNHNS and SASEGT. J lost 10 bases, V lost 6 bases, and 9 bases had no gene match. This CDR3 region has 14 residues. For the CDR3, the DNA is TGTGCCAGCAGGAGGGCTAGCGGGAGTGACGAGCAGTTCTTC. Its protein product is CASRRASGSDEQFF.

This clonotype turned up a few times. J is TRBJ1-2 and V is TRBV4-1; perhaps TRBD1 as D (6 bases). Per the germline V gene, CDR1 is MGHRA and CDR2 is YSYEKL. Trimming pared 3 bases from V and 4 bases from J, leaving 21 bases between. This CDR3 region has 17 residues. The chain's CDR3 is CASSQSETGPTFYGYTF. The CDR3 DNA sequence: TGCGCCAGCAGCCAGTCCGAGACAGGTCCCACATTCTATGGCTACACCTTC.

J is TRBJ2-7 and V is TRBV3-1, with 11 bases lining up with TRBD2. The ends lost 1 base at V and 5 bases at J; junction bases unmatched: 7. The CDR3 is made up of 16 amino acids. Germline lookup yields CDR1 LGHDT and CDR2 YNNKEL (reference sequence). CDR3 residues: CASSQGEGLAEHEQYF. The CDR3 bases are TGTGCCAGCAGCCAAGGGGAGGGACTAGCGGAACACGAGCAGTACTTC.

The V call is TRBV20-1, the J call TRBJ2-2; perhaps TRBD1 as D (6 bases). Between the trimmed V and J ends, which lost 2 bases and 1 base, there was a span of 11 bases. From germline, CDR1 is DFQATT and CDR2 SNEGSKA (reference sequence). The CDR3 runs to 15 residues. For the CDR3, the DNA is TGCAGTGCTAGAACAGGGACCTTGAACACCGGGGAGCTGTTTTTT. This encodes CSARTGTLNTGELFF.

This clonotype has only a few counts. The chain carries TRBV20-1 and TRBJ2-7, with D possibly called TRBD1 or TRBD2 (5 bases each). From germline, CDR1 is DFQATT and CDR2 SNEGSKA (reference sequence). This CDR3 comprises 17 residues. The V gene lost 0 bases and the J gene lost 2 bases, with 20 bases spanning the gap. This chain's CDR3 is CSARDKRKGTGPYEQYF. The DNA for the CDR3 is TGCAGTGCTAGAGATAAGAGAAAGGGGACGGGACCCTACGAGCAGTACTTC.

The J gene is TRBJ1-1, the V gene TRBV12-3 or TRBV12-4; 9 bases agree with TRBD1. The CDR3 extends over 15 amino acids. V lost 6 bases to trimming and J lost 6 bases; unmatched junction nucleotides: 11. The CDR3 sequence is CASRLRTQGAPEAFF. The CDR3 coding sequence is TGTGCCAGCAGACTTAGGACACAGGGGGCTCCTGAAGCTTTCTTT.

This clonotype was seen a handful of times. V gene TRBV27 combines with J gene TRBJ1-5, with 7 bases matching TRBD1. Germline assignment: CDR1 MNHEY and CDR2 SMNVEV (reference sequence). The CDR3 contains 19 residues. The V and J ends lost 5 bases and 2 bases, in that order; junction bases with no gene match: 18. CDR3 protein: CASSPTRGQVRRGNQPQHF. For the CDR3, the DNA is TGTGCCAGCAGTCCAACCCGTGGACAGGTTAGAAGGGGCAATCAGCCCCAGCATTTT.

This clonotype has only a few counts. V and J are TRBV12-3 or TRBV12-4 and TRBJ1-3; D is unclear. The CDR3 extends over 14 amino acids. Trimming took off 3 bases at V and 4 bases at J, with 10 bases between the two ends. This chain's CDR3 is CASSFLGRGNTIYF. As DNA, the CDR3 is TGTGCCAGCAGTTTTCTAGGGAGGGGAAACACCATATATTTT.

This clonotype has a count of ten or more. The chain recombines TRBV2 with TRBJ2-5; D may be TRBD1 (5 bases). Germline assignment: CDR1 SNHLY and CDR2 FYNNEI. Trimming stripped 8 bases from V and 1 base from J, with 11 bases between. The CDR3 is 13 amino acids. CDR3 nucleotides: TGTGCCAGCTTGGGGCGGCTCCAAGAGACCCAGTACTTC. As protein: CASLGRLQETQYF.

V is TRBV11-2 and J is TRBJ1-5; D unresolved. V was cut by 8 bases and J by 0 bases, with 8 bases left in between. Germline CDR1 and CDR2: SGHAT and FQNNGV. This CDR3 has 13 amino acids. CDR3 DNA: TGTGCCAGCGCGAAAGATAGCAATCAGCCCCAGCATTTT. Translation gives CASAKDSNQPQHF.

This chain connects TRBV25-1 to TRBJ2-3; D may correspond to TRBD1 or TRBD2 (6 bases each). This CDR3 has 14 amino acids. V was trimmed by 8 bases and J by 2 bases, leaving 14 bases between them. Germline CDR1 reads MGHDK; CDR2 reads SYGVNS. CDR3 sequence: CASRGRGPTDTQYF. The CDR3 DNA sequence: TGTGCCAGCCGGGGACGGGGGCCCACAGATACGCAGTATTTT. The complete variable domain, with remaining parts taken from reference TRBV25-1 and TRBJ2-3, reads EADIYQTPRYLVIGTGKKITLECSQTMGHDKMYWYQQDPGMELHLIHYSYGVNSTEKGDLSSESTVSRIRTEHFPLTLESARPSHTSQYLCASRGRGPTDTQYFGPGTRLTVL.

CDR3 in amino acids: CASSPRLAGGPHEQFF. The CDR3 region has the DNA TGTGCCAGCAGCCCGCGACTAGCGGGGGGGCCCCATGAGCAGTTCTTC. The rearrangement links TRBV7-3 to TRBJ2-1, with 14 bases aligning to TRBD2. The CDR3 is 16 residues long. Germline V CDR1 and CDR2: SGHTA, FQGTGA. V was pared by 5 bases and J by 8 bases, with 8 bases of the junction left unmatched.

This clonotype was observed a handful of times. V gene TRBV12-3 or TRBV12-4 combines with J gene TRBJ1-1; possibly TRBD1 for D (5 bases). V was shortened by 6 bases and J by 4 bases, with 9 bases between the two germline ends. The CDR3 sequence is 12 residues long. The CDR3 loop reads CASRFGGTEAFF. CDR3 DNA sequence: TGTGCCAGCAGATTCGGGGGCACTGAAGCTTTCTTT.

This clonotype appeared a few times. CDR3 amino acids: CASSLRNRGNSPLHF. The CDR3 DNA reads TGTGCCAGCAGCTTACGGAACAGGGGTAATTCACCCCTCCACTTT. The chain uses TRBV7-9 and TRBJ1-6; 7 bases are a match to TRBD1. Germline V gives CDR1 SEHNR, CDR2 FQNEAQ (reference sequence). CDR3 length equals 15 residues. The V and J ends lost 2 bases and 6 bases, in that order; junction bases with no gene match: 4.

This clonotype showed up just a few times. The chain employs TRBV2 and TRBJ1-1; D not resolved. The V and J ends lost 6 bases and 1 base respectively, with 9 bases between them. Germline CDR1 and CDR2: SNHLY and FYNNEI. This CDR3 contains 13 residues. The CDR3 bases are TGTGCCAGCAGAGCCCGGGAGAACACTGAAGCTTTCTTT. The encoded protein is CASRARENTEAFF.